These 25 T cell receptor beta chains share one sample of origin, sequenced in a study of blood T cell repertoires in COVID-19. Profiled with immunoSEQ multiplex PCR; TCRdb holds only in-frame clones, not every one. This sample yields about 100,000 clones, of which approximately 80% are seen a single time; approximately 27% belongs to the top ten. The sequencing input was peripheral blood. These receptors were collected from a man aged 55 to 70 with acute or convalescent COVID-19.

The genes are TRBV19 and TRBJ2-4; TRBD2 matches at 9 bases. Germline V lookup: CDR1 LNHDA, CDR2 SQIVND (reference sequence). The V and J ends lost 4 bases and 2 bases, in that order; junction bases with no gene match: 6. The CDR3 is 16 residues long. In DNA, the CDR3 is TGTGCCAGTAGTACCGGGACTAGCCTTACCAAAAACATTCAGTACTTC. This sequence encodes CASSTGTSLTKNIQYF. The whole variable domain, filled in from reference TRBV19 and TRBJ2-4, reads DGGITQSPKYLFRKEGQNVTLSCEQNLNHDAMYWYRQDPGQGLRLIYYSQIVNDFQKGDIAEGYSVSREKKESFPLTVTSAQKNPTAFYLCASSTGTSLTKNIQYFGAGTRLSVL.

The chain carries TRBV7-9 and TRBJ2-5; D possibly corresponds to TRBD2 (6 bases). Between the trimmed V and J ends, which lost 2 bases and 2 bases, there was a span of 12 bases. Germline V CDR1 and CDR2: SEHNR, FQNEAQ (reference sequence). CDR3 length: 15 residues. The CDR3 DNA reads TGTGCCAGCAGCTTACAGGCGGGGATGCAAGAGACCCAGTACTTC. This encodes CASSLQAGMQETQYF.

The chain joins TRBV18 to TRBJ1-3; possibly TRBD1 for D (6 bases). The germline V gene has CDR1 KGHSH and CDR2 LQKENI. This CDR3 comprises 17 residues. Trimming left V 2 bases short and J 2 bases short, with 16 bases between. CDR3 sequence (DNA): TGTGCCAGCTCACCAGGGACACCGTCGACCGCTGGAAACACCATATATTTT. This codes for CASSPGTPSTAGNTIYF.

This clone was seen more than once but under ten times. V gene TRBV7-2 combines with J gene TRBJ1-1; 8 bases are a match to TRBD1. After removal of 5 bases from V and 8 bases from J, the junction contained 4 bases not matched to a gene. The CDR3 totals 12 residues. Germline V gene lookup returns CDR1 SGHTA and CDR2 FQGNSA. CDR3 bases: TGTGCCAGCAGCAACCGGGACAGGGAAGCTTTCTTT. Protein sequence: CASSNRDREAFF.

This sequence joins TRBV19 and TRBJ2-7; 8 bases align to TRBD2. This CDR3 has 22 residues. CDR1 is LNHDA, CDR2 SQIVND, per germline (reference sequence). V gave up 7 bases and J gave up 3 bases; unmatched junction bases: 32. CDR3 in amino acids: CASIETPPGHQTIAGRVYEQYV. In DNA, the CDR3 is TGTGCCAGTATAGAAACCCCCCCGGGACATCAGACGATAGCGGGAAGGGTCTACGAGCAGTACGTC.

V usage is TRBV10-3 and J usage is TRBJ1-1; maybe TRBD1 (5 bases). Germline CDR1 reads ENHRY; CDR2 reads SYGVKD. The V gene lost 7 bases and the J gene lost 11 bases, with 8 bases spanning the gap. CDR3 length: 9 amino acids. CDR3 in amino acids: CAIKGRAFF. The CDR3 coding sequence is TGTGCCATCAAGGGGCGGGCTTTCTTT.

This chain joins TRBV9 and TRBJ2-1; 12 bases fit TRBD2. The J segment lost 9 bases and the V segment lost 0 bases, leaving 7 bases of the junction unmatched. This CDR3 region has 16 residues. Germline assignment: CDR1 SGDLS and CDR2 YYNGEE. The CDR3 bases are TGTGCCAGCAGCGTAGGACTAGCGGGAGACCCCCCTGAGCAGTTCTTC. Its protein product is CASSVGLAGDPPEQFF.

The chain couples TRBV24-1 to TRBJ2-2, with 16 bases aligning to TRBD2. Germline trimming cut 8 bases from V and 3 bases from J; bases unmatched to any gene: 11. The CDR3 contains 19 residues. In germline, CDR1 is KGHDR, CDR2 SFDVKD. Here the CDR3 DNA reads TGTGCCACCACGGGGATGGGACTAGCGGGAGGGCCGGACACCGGGGAGCTGTTTTTT. This translates into CATTGMGLAGGPDTGELFF.

The rearrangement links TRBV19 to TRBJ2-2, with D possibly matching TRBD2 (5 bases). The CDR3 length is 14 residues. Germline values: CDR1 LNHDA, CDR2 SQIVND (reference sequence). V was trimmed by 7 bases and J by 3 bases, leaving 12 bases between them. CDR3 residues: CASIKSGDTGELFF. The CDR3, as DNA: TGTGCCAGTATTAAGAGCGGCGACACCGGGGAGCTGTTTTTT.

J is TRBJ1-1 and V is TRBV11-2; D remains unclear. V gave up 3 bases and J gave up 2 bases, with 10 bases separating them. CDR1 is SGHAT and CDR2 is FQNNGV in the germline V gene. This CDR3 comprises 14 residues. The CDR3 here is CASSFNAGNTEAFF. The CDR3, as DNA: TGTGCCAGCAGCTTCAACGCGGGTAACACTGAAGCTTTCTTT.

This chain uses TRBV6-5 with TRBJ1-1; unclear D gene. Trimming removed 6 bases from V and 4 bases from J, with 18 bases in between. The CDR3 runs to 15 residues. The V gene's germline CDR1 is MNHEY and CDR2 SVGAGI. CDR3 sequence reads: CASSQRVGRGTEAFF. Written as DNA, the CDR3 is TGTGCCAGCAGCCAAAGGGTTGGCCGGGGCACTGAAGCTTTCTTT.

V is TRBV10-3 and J is TRBJ2-1, with D perhaps TRBD2 (6 bases). The V gene's germline CDR1 is ENHRY and CDR2 SYGVKD. The CDR3 runs 12 residues. V shed 11 bases and J shed 1 base, with 9 bases lying between them. The CDR3 DNA sequence: TGTGCCGGCGGGGATTCCTACAATGAGCAGTTCTTC. Translated: CAGGDSYNEQFF.

The chain combines TRBV6-4 with TRBJ2-7; the match to TRBD2 covers 8 bases. Germline V CDR1 and CDR2: MRHNA, SNTAGT. CDR3 length: 16 residues. V lost 4 bases to trimming and J lost 2 bases; unmatched junction nucleotides: 10. CDR3 protein: CASSAQTGTRTYEQYF. Here the CDR3 DNA reads TGTGCCAGCAGTGCTCAGACCGGGACTAGAACCTACGAGCAGTACTTC.

Note on this clone: The junction shows a germline mismatch at one end, possibly a read error. The V and J genes are TRBV19 and TRBJ1-3, with 7 nucleotides matching TRBD1. The germline V gene has CDR1 LNHDA and CDR2 SQIVND (reference sequence). This CDR3 has 13 amino acids. CDR3 DNA sequence: TGTGCCAGTTCTTATCTCGGGGACAGCAGCATGGATTTT. This encodes CASSYLGDSSMDF.

The chain recombines TRBV29-1 with TRBJ1-3; D is possibly TRBD1 (5 bases). The CDR3 consists of 15 residues. V lost 7 bases, J lost 0 bases, and 16 bases lay in between. Per germline, CDR1 SQVTM and CDR2 ANQGSEA. The CDR3 sequence is CSAIRQTVSGNTIYF. The CDR3 DNA reads TGCAGCGCTATCCGACAGACCGTCTCTGGAAACACCATATATTTT.

V and J are TRBV5-1 and TRBJ2-5; 9 bases align to TRBD2. Germline CDR1 reads SGHRS; CDR2 reads YFSETQ. CDR3 length: 16 residues. Trimming took 4 bases from V and 0 from J; bases not matched to a gene: 7. DNA of the CDR3: TGCGCCAGCAGCGCCACTAGCGGGTGGTACCAAGAGACCCAGTACTTC. Translating gives CASSATSGWYQETQYF.

CDR3 region: CATGLAESTDTQYF. The CDR3 DNA sequence: TGTGCCACAGGACTAGCGGAGAGCACAGATACGCAGTATTTT. The genes are TRBV6-5 and TRBJ2-3; TRBD2 agrees at 10 bases. Looked up from germline, CDR1 is MNHEY and CDR2 is SVGAGI. With 10 bases clipped from V and 0 bases from J, the junction kept 4 bases outside the gene matches. The CDR3 runs 14 residues.

The chain uses TRBV11-2 and TRBJ2-7; 9 bases align to TRBD1. With 6 bases clipped from V and 10 bases from J, the junction kept 7 bases outside the gene matches. Germline CDR1 and CDR2: SGHAT and FQNNGV. CDR3 length: 12 residues. DNA for the CDR3: TGTGCCAGCAGAACCGGGACAGGGCTACAGTACTTC. Translated, it gives CASRTGTGLQYF.

Comment on this clone: Within the sample, other DNA sequences also encode this same CDR3. The chain has TRBV5-1 and TRBJ1-1; D might be TRBD1 (5 bases). V lost 0 bases and J 2 bases, leaving 8 bases between the germline ends. CDR1 is SGHRS, CDR2 YFSETQ, per germline. This CDR3 is built from 14 residues. The CDR3 region is CASSLDRSNTEAFF. The CDR3, as DNA: TGCGCCAGCAGCTTGGACAGGTCCAACACTGAAGCTTTCTTT.

This clone has a single count. This chain links TRBV29-1 with TRBJ2-2; TRBD1 matches at 7 bases. Germline V gives CDR1 SQVTM, CDR2 ANQGSEA. The CDR3 totals 12 residues. After removal of 5 bases from V and 6 bases from J, the junction contained 3 bases not matched to a gene. The CDR3 sequence: CSVTGAAGELFF. CDR3 DNA sequence: TGCAGCGTTACAGGGGCCGCCGGGGAGCTGTTTTTT.

The chain has TRBV30 and TRBJ1-6, with unresolved D. This CDR3 region has 12 residues. The V end was cut by 3 bases, the J end by 9 bases, with 9 bases between. Germline CDR1 GTSNPN, CDR2 SVGIG (reference sequence). The CDR3 loop is CAWRRELSPLHF. DNA for the CDR3: TGTGCCTGGAGGAGGGAGCTTTCACCCCTCCACTTT.

The chain carries TRBV3-1 (or the pseudogene TRBV3-2) and TRBJ1-2; D is possibly TRBD1 (5 bases). From germline, CDR1 is LGHDT and CDR2 YNNKEL (reference sequence). CDR3 length: 15 amino acids. Between the trimmed V and J ends, which lost 0 bases and 6 bases, there was a span of 14 bases. The CDR3 region is CASSQDWGDRDGYTF. The CDR3 DNA follows: TGTGCCAGCAGCCAAGATTGGGGGGACCGGGATGGCTACACCTTC.

The V and J genes are TRBV4-1 and TRBJ1-2; unclear D gene. Trimming removed 4 bases from V and 5 bases from J, with 14 bases in between. CDR3 size: 14 residues. From germline, CDR1 is MGHRA and CDR2 YSYEKL. The CDR3: CASSPFESPYGYTF. The CDR3 nucleotides are TGCGCCAGCAGCCCGTTCGAGTCTCCTTATGGCTACACCTTC.

This chain connects TRBV5-1 to TRBJ2-1; a possible D gene is TRBD1 (6 bases). Trimming removed 3 bases at V and 4 bases at J, with 14 bases between. This CDR3 has 15 residues. CDR1 is SGHRS, CDR2 YFSETQ, per germline. DNA of the CDR3: TGCGCCAGCAGCTCCCAGGGTGGGACATACAATGAGCAGTTCTTC. Its translation: CASSSQGGTYNEQFF. Complete variable domain (other parts from reference TRBV5-1 and TRBJ2-1): KAGVTQTPRYLIKTRGQQVTLSCSPISGHRSVSWYQQTPGQGLQFLFEYFSETQRNKGNFPGRFSGRQFSNSRSEMNVSTLELGDSALYLCASSSQGGTYNEQFFGPGTRLTVL.

The chain carries TRBV18 and TRBJ2-3; D uncertain. CDR1 and CDR2 (germline): KGHSH, LQKENI. V was cut by 3 bases and J by 2 bases, with 9 bases left in between. The CDR3 runs 14 residues. In DNA form, the CDR3 reads TGTGCCAGCTCACCGCGACACAACACAGATACGCAGTATTTT. This codes for CASSPRHNTDTQYF. Variable domain in full (rest from reference TRBV18 and TRBJ2-3): NAGVMQNPRHLVRRRGQEARLRCSPMKGHSHVYWYRQLPEEGLKFMVYLQKENIIDESGMPKERFSAEFPKEGPSILRIQQVVRGDSAAYFCASSPRHNTDTQYFGPGTRLTVL.